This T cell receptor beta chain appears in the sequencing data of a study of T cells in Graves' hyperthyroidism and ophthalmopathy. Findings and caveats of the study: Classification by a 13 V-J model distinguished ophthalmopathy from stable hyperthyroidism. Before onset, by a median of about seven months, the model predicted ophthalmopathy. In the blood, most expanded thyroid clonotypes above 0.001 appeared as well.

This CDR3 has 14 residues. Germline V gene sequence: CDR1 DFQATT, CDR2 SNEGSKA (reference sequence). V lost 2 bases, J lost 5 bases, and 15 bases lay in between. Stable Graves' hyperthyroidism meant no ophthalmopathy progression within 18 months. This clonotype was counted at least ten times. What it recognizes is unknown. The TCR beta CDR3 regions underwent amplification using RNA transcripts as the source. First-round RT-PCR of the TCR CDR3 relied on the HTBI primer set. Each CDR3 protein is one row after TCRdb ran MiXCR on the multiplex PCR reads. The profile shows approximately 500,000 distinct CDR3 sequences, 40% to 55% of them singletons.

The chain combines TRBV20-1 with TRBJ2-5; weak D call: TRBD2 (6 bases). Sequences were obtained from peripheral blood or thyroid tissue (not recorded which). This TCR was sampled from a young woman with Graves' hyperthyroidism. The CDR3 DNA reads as TGCAGTGCTAGAAGTTGGGAGGTCGGGGAGACCCAGTACTTC. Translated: CSARSWEVGETQYF.